This T cell receptor (beta chain) was captured in a study of T cell repertoires in cytomegalovirus infection. Study-level results: Across the ex vivo response, the dominant clonotypes were HLA-C-restricted CMV-specific TCR beta clonotypes.

CDR1 SGHVS and CDR2 FQNEAQ come from the germline V gene. The CDR3 spans 16 residues. V lost 5 bases and J 8 bases, leaving 22 bases between the germline ends. TCRdb reprocessed the reads via MiXCR and lists one record per CDR3 protein. The sample holds 600,000 to 800,000 distinct CDR3 sequences, 20% to 25% seen once. The table lists this clonotype with many counts. Its specificity is unknown. The chain couples TRBV7-8 to TRBJ2-1; D is tentatively TRBD1 or TRBD2 (5 bases each). The sequence came from a human donor in good health (CMV status not recorded). Some clones in this sample may be carry-over from other donors' samples. What was sequenced was CD8+ T cells from PBMCs. The CDR3 DNA is TGTGCCAGCAGCCACCCGGGGCAAACAATTAGGGATGAGCAGTTCTTC. It yields the protein CASSHPGQTIRDEQFF.